Each of the 15 T cell receptor beta chains below was sequenced from the same sample in a study of CD8+ T cells in alopecia areata. Sequencing relied on a cDNA template that was reverse transcribed from extracted RNA. The assay was immunoSEQ multiplex PCR, and TCRdb's table has in-frame clones only and misses some. The sample lists under 200,000 clones, less than 70% occurring once. This sample's treatment: oral pan-JAK inhibitor, 5-10 mg twice daily. Sequences were derived from CD4+ T cells sorted from blood, sampled at week 4, from a patient treated with tofacitinib. These receptors were collected from a human donor with alopecia areata.

This clone was recorded a few times. This sequence joins TRBV27 and TRBJ2-3; D not certain. V was pared by 6 bases and J by 4 bases, with 14 bases between. The germline CDR1 and CDR2 sequences are MNHEY and SMNVEV (reference sequence). This CDR3 is built from 14 residues. The CDR3 is CASSRVGWADTQYF. The CDR3 nucleotides read TGTGCCAGCAGCCGCGTGGGGTGGGCAGATACGCAGTATTTT.

This chain uses TRBV30 with TRBJ2-6; 8 bases align to TRBD1. V gave up 4 bases and J gave up 2 bases; unmatched junction bases: 7. Germline CDR1 and CDR2: GTSNPN and SVGIG (reference sequence). The CDR3 is 16 residues long. CDR3 DNA: TGTGCCTGGAAGGTCGCAGGGGGCGCTGGGGCCAACGTCCTGACTTTC. This gives the protein CAWKVAGGAGANVLTF.

The chain uses TRBV6-5 and TRBJ2-3; the D gene could be TRBD1 or TRBD2 (5 bases each). Trimming left V 6 bases short and J 2 bases short, with 9 bases between. Germline CDR1 MNHEY, CDR2 SVGAGI. The CDR3 covers 13 residues. The CDR3 is CASRRDPTDTQYF. The CDR3 bases are TGTGCCAGCAGACGGGACCCCACAGATACGCAGTATTTT.

This clone was observed a handful of times. J is TRBJ2-3 and V is TRBV9; 7 bases are shared with TRBD1. The CDR3 covers 16 residues. V was pared by 4 bases and J by 2 bases, with 10 bases of the junction left unmatched. Germline loops: CDR1 SGDLS, CDR2 YYNGEE. The CDR3, as DNA: TGTGCCAGCAGCCCAACGACAGGGAGAATCACAGATACGCAGTATTTT. Its protein is CASSPTTGRITDTQYF.

The J gene is TRBJ2-7, the V gene TRBV30; 13 bases fit TRBD2. The CDR3 covers 13 residues. The V gene's germline CDR1 is GTSNPN and CDR2 SVGIG (reference sequence). V lost 2 bases, J lost 7 bases, and 2 bases stayed unmatched. The CDR3 DNA reads as TGTGCCTGGAGTCCGGGACTAGCGGGGGAGCAGTACTTC. It yields the protein CAWSPGLAGEQYF.

The chain combines TRBV29-1 with TRBJ2-3; TRBD1 aligns across 8 bases. Germline V gene lookup returns CDR1 SQVTM and CDR2 ANQGSEA. V lost 4 bases and J lost 5; bases outside the gene matches: 8. The CDR3 is 14 amino acids. The CDR3 bases are TGCAGCGTTGTAATCCAGGGGGCAATAGATACGCAGTATTTT. Residues: CSVVIQGAIDTQYF.

This clone was picked up a small number of times. This chain connects TRBV5-5 to TRBJ1-2; 7 bases agree with TRBD1. CDR1 is SGHKS and CDR2 is YYEKEE in the germline V gene (reference sequence). V shed 5 bases and J 0 bases; nucleotides not matched to a gene: 7. The CDR3 has 15 amino acids. CDR3 sequence: CASRAPGQSNYGYTF. CDR3 sequence (DNA): TGTGCCAGCAGGGCACCGGGACAGTCTAACTATGGCTACACCTTC.

V is TRBV4-1 and J is TRBJ1-6; D is unclear. Germline values: CDR1 MGHRA, CDR2 YSYEKL. V was cut by 0 bases and J by 7 bases, with 10 bases left in between. The CDR3 has 15 amino acids. As DNA, the CDR3 is TGCGCCAGCAGCCAAGAGATGGCAGAAAATTCACCCCTCCACTTT. Translating it yields CASSQEMAENSPLHF.

This clone turned up a few times. The chain has TRBV15 and TRBJ2-5, with a weak D call TRBD2 (5 bases). Trimming left V 1 base short and J 5 bases short, with 11 bases between. Germline CDR1 reads LNHNV; CDR2 reads YYDKDF (reference sequence). This CDR3 has 14 amino acids. DNA of the CDR3: TGTGCCACCAGCAGAGCTCGGACTGATGAGACCCAGTACTTC. It specifies CATSRARTDETQYF.

This clone was found a few times. DNA of the CDR3: TGCAGCGTCTGGGACAGGGGTAGTTCAGATACGCAGTATTTT. It codes for CSVWDRGSSDTQYF. The gene calls are TRBV29-1 and TRBJ2-3, with 10 bases that match TRBD1. There are 14 residues in the CDR3. V gave up 6 bases and J gave up 4 bases; unmatched junction bases: 7. The V gene's germline CDR1 is SQVTM and CDR2 ANQGSEA.

The J gene is TRBJ2-2, the V gene TRBV25-1, with no clear D. This CDR3 has 11 amino acids. Trimming took off 5 bases at V and 7 bases at J, with 5 bases between the two ends. CDR1 and CDR2 (germline): MGHDK, SYGVNS. The CDR3 loop reads CASSSVGELFF. The DNA for the CDR3 is TGTGCCAGCAGTTCGGTCGGGGAGCTGTTTTTT.

This clone was seen only a few times. This chain uses TRBV5-1 with TRBJ2-1; D uncertain. The CDR3 contains 11 residues. Germline V gene sequence: CDR1 SGHRS, CDR2 YFSETQ. The ends were cut back, 7 bases at V and 5 bases at J, with 7 bases in the middle. Written as DNA, the CDR3 is TGCGCCAGCGAACTTCACAATGAGCAGTTCTTC. It codes for CASELHNEQFF.

The chain couples TRBV30 to TRBJ2-7; D possibly corresponds to TRBD1 (6 bases). The CDR3 extends over 13 amino acids. Germline V lookup: CDR1 GTSNPN, CDR2 SVGIG (reference sequence). V shed 4 bases and J shed 2 bases, with 12 bases lying between them. CDR3 sequence (DNA): TGTGCCTGGACTCGACAGGCCCCCTACGAGCAGTACTTC. As protein: CAWTRQAPYEQYF.

V gene TRBV25-1 combines with J gene TRBJ1-4; D remains ambiguous. From germline, CDR1 is MGHDK and CDR2 SYGVNS. Trimming left V 4 bases short and J 7 bases short, with 10 bases between. This CDR3 spans 13 amino acids. CDR3 residues: CASSGTFGEKLFF. The DNA of the CDR3 is TGTGCCAGCAGTGGAACCTTTGGTGAAAAACTGTTTTTT.

The chain couples TRBV29-1 to TRBJ2-3, with D tentatively TRBD1 (6 bases). The V gene's germline CDR1 is SQVTM and CDR2 ANQGSEA. CDR3 size: 13 residues. Between the trimmed V and J ends, which lost 4 bases and 4 bases, there was a span of 12 bases. The CDR3 region is CSVGGQGADTQYF. DNA for the CDR3: TGCAGCGTTGGGGGGCAGGGTGCAGATACGCAGTATTTT.